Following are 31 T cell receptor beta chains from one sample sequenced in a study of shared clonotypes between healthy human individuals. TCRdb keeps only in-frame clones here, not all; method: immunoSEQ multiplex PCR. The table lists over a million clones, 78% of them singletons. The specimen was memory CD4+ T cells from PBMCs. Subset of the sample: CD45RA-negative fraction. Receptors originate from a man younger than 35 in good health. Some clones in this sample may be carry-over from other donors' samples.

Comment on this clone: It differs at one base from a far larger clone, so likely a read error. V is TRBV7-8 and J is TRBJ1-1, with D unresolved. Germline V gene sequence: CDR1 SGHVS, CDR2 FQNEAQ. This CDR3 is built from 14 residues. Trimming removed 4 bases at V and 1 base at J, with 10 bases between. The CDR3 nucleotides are TGTGCCAGCAGCTCAGTACGAGGGAACACTGAAGCTTTCTTT. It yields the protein CASSSVRGNTEAFF. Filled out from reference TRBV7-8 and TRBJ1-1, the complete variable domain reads GAGVSQSPRYKVAKRGQDVALRCDPISGHVSLFWYQQALGQGPEFLTYFQNEAQLDKSGLPSDRFFAERPEGSVSTLKIQRTQQEDSAVYLCASSSVRGNTEAFFGQGTRLTVV.

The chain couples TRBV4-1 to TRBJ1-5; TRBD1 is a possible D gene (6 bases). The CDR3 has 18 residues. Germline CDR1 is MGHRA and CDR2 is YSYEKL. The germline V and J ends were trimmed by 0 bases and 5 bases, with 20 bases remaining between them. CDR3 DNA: TGCGCCAGCAGCCAAGAGGGGTTAAGAGGGGGTGGCCATCAGCCCCAGCATTTT. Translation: CASSQEGLRGGGHQPQHF.

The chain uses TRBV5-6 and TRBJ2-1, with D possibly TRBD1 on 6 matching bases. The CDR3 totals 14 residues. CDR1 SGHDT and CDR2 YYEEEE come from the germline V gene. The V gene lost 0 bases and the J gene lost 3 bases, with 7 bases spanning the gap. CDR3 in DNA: TGTGCCAGCAGCTTGGACAGGGTCTACAATGAGCAGTTCTTC. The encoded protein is CASSLDRVYNEQFF.

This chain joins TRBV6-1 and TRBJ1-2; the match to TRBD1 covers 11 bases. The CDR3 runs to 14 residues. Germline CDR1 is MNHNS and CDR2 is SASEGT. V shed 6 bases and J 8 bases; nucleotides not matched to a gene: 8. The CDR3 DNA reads TGTGCCAGCAGCATAAGGACAGGGGGCGACGGCTACACCTTC. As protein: CASSIRTGGDGYTF.

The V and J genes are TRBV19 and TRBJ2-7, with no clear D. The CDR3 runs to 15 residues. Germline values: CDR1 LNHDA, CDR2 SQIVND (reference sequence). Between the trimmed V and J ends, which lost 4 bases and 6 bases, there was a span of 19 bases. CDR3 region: CASSTANLGTAEQYF. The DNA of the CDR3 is TGTGCCAGTAGTACGGCCAATCTAGGTACCGCCGAGCAGTACTTC.

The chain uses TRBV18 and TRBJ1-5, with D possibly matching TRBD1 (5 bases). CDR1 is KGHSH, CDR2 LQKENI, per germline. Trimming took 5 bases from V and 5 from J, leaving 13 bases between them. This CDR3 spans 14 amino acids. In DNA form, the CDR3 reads TGTGCCAGCTCAGCGACCGGGGGGGATCAGCCCCAGCATTTT. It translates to CASSATGGDQPQHF.

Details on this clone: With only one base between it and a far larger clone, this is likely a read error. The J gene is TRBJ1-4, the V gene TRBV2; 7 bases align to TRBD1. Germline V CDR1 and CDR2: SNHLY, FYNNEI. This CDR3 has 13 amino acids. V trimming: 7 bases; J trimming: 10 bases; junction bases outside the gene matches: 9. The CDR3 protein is CASNAPGGGKLFF. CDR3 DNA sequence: TGTGCCAGCAACGCCCCAGGGGGAGGAAAACTGTTTTTT.

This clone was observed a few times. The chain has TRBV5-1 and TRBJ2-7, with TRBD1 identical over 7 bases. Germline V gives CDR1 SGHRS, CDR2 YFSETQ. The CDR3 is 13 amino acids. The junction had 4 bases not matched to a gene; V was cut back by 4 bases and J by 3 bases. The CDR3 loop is CASSLWTGYEQYF. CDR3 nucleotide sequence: TGCGCCAGCAGCCTTTGGACAGGCTACGAGCAGTACTTC.

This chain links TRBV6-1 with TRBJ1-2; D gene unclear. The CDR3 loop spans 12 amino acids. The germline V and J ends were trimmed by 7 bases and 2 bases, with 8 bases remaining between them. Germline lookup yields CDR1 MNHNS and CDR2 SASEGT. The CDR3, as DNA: TGTGCCAGCACACAGTCCAACTATGGCTACACCTTC. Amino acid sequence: CASTQSNYGYTF.

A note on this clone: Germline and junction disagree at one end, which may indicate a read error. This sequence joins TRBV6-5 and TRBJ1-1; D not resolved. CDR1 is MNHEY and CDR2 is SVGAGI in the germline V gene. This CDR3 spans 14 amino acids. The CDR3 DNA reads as TGTGCCAGCAGTTACTCGATCTCATACACTGAAGCCTTCTTT. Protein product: CASSYSISYTEAFF.

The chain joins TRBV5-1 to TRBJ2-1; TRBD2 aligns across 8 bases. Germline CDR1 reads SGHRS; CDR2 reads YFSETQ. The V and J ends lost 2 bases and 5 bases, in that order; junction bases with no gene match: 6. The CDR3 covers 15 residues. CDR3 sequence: CASSLTGTRNNEQFF. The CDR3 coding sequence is TGCGCCAGCAGCTTAACCGGGACTAGAAACAATGAGCAGTTCTTC.

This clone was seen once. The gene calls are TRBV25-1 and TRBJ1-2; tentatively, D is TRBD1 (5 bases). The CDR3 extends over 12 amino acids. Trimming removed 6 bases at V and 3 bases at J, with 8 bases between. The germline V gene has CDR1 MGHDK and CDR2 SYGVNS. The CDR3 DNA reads TGTGCCAGCAGGGGACGGGACTATGGCTACACCTTC. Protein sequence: CASRGRDYGYTF.

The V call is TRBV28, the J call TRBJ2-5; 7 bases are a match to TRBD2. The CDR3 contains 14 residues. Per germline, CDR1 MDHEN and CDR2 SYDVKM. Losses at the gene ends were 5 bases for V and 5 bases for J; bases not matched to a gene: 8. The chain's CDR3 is CASSRAGVEETQYF. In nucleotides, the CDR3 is TGTGCCAGCAGTCGGGCGGGAGTCGAGGAGACCCAGTACTTC.

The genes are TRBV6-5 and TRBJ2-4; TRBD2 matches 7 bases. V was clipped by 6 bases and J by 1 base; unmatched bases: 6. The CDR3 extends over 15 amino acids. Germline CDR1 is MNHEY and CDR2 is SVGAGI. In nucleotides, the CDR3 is TGTGCCAGCAGGGGGAGGGCGGAGGCCAAAAACATTCAGTACTTC. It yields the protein CASRGRAEAKNIQYF.

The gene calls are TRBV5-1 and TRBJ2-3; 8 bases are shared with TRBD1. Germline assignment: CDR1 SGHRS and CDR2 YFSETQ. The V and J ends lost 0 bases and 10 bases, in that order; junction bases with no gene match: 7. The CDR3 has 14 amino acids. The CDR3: CASSLEGDRIAQYF. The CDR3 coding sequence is TGCGCCAGCAGCTTGGAAGGGGACAGGATTGCGCAGTATTTT.

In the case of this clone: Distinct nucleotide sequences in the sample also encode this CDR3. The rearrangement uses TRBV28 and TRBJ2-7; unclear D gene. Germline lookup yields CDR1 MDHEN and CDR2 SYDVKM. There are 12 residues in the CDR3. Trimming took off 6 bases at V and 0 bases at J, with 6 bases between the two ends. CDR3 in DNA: TGTGCCAGCAGCCTGAGCTCCTACGAGCAGTACTTC. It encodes CASSLSSYEQYF.

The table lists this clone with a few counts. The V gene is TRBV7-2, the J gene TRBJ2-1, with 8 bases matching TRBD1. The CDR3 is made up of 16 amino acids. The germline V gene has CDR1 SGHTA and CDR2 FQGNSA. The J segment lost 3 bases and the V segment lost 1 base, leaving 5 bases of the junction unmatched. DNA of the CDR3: TGTGCCAGCAGCTTAGGCGCAGGGGGCTTCTACAATGAGCAGTTCTTC. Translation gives CASSLGAGGFYNEQFF. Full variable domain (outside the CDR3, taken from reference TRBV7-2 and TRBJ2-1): GAGVSQSPSNKVTEKGKDVELRCDPISGHTALYWYRQSLGQGLEFLIYFQGNSAPDKSGLPSDRFSAERTGGSVSTLTIQRTQQEDSAVYLCASSLGAGGFYNEQFFGPGTRLTVL.

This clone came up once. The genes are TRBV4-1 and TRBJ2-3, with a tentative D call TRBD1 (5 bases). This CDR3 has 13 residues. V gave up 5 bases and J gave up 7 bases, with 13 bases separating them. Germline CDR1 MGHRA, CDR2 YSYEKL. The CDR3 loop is CASSLSAGNTQYF. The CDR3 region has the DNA TGCGCCAGCAGCTTGTCGGCAGGGAATACGCAGTATTTT.

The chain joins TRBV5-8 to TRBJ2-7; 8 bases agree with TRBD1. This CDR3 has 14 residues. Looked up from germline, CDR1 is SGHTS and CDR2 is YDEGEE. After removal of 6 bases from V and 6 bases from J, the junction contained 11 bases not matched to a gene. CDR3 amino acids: CASNHGQGRSEQYF. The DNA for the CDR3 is TGTGCCAGCAACCACGGACAGGGAAGGTCCGAGCAGTACTTC.

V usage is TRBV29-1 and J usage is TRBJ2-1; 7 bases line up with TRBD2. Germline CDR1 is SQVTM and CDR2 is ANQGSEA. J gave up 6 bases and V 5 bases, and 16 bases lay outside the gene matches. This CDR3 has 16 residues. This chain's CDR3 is CSVRESLGLVANEQFF. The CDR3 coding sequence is TGCAGCGTTCGAGAGAGTCTCGGACTAGTAGCCAATGAGCAGTTCTTC.

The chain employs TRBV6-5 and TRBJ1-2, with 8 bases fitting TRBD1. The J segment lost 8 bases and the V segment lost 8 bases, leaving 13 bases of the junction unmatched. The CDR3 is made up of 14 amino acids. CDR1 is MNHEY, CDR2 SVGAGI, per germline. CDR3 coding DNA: TGTGCCAGCGGCTCAGGGGGCGGGGGCAGGGGCTACACCTTC. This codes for CASGSGGGGRGYTF.

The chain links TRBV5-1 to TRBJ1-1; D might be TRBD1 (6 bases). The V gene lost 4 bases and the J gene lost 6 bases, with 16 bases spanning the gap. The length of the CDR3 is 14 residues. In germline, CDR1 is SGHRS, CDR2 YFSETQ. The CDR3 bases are TGCGCCAGCAGCCCCCCGCAGAACAGGGCTGAAGCTTTCTTT. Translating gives CASSPPQNRAEAFF.

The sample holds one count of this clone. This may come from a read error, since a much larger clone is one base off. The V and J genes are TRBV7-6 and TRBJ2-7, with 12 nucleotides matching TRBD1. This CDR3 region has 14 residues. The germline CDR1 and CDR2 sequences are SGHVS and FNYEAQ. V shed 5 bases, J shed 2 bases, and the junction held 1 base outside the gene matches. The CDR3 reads CASSRDRGPYEQYF. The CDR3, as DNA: TGTGCCAGCAGCCGGGACAGGGGGCCCTACGAGCAGTACTTC. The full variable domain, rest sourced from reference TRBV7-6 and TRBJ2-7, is GAGVSQSPRYKVTKRGQDVALRCDPISGHVSLYWYRQALGQGPEFLTYFNYEAQQDKSGLPNDRFSAERPEGSISTLTIQRTEQRDSAMYRCASSRDRGPYEQYFGPGTRLTVT.

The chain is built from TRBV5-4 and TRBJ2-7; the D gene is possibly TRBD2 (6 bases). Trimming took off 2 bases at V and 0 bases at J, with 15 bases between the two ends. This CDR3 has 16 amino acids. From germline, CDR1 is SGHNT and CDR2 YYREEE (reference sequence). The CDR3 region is CASSFTGRGFSYEQYF. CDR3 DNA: TGTGCCAGCAGCTTCACCGGGAGAGGGTTCTCCTACGAGCAGTACTTC.

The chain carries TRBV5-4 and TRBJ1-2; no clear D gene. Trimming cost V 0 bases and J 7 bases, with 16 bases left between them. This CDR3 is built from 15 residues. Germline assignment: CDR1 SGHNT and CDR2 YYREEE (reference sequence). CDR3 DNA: TGTGCCAGCAGCTTGGACATCCCTTCGGAGGGTGGCTACACCTTC. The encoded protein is CASSLDIPSEGGYTF.

The chain's CDR3 is CASSVIWEGSEQYF. DNA for the CDR3: TGTGCCAGCAGCGTAATCTGGGAGGGGTCCGAGCAGTACTTC. The chain carries TRBV2 and TRBJ2-7, with 7 positions matching TRBD2. The CDR3 extends over 14 amino acids. Germline values: CDR1 SNHLY, CDR2 FYNNEI. The ends lost 6 bases at V and 6 bases at J; junction bases unmatched: 11.

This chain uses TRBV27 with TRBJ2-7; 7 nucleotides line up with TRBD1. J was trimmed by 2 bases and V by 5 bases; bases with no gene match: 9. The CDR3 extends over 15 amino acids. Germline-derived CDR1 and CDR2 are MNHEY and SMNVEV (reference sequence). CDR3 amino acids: CASSPTGTDPYEQYF. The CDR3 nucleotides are TGTGCCAGCAGTCCCACCGGGACAGACCCCTACGAGCAGTACTTC.

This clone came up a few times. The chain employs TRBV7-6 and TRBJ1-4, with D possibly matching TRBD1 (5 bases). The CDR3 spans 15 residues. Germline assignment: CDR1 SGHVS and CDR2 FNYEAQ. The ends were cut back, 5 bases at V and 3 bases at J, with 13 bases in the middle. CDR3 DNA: TGTGCCAGCAGCGCGGGGTGGGGGGCTAATGAAAAACTGTTTTTT. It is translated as CASSAGWGANEKLFF.

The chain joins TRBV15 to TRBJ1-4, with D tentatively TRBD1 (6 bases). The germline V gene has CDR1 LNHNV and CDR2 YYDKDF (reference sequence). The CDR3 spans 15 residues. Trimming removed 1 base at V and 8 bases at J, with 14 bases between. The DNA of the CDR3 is TGTGCCACCAGCAGAGGGGGGCTCGAGCGGGAAAAACTGTTTTTT. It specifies CATSRGGLEREKLFF. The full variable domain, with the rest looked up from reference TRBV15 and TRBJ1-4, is DAMVIQNPRYQVTQFGKPVTLSCSQTLNHNVMYWYQQKSSQAPKLLFHYYDKDFNNEADTPDNFQSRRPNTSFCFLDIRSPGLGDTAMYLCATSRGGLEREKLFFGSGTQLSVL.

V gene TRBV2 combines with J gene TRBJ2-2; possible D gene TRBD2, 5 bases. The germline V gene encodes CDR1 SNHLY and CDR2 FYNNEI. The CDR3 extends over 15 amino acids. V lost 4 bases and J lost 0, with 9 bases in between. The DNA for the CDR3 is TGTGCCAGCAGTGTATGGCGGGCGAACACCGGGGAGCTGTTTTTT. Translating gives CASSVWRANTGELFF.

The CDR3 bases are TGTGCCAGCAGCCTGGACAGGTTGGAGAGAGCTTTCTTT. The encoded protein is CASSLDRLERAFF. The chain joins TRBV28 to TRBJ1-1; 7 bases match TRBD1. There are 13 residues in the CDR3. CDR1 is MDHEN, CDR2 SYDVKM, per germline. The V segment lost 6 bases and the J segment 10 bases; nucleotides outside the gene matches: 11.